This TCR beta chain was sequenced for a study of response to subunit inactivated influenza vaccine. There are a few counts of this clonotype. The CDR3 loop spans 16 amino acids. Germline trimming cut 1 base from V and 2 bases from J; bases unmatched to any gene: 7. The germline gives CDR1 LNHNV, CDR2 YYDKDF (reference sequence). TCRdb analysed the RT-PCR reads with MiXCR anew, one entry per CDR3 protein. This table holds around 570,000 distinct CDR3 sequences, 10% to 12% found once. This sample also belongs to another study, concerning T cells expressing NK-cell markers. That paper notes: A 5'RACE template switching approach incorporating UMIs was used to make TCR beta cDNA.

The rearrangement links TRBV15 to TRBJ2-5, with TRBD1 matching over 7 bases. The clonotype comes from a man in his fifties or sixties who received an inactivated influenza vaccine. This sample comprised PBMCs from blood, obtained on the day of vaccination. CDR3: CATSRGVQGRQETQYF. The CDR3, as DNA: TGTGCCACCAGCAGAGGTGTACAGGGGCGGCAAGAGACCCAGTACTTC.